Below, 11 T cell receptor beta chains from the same sample are listed, as sequenced in a study of shared clonotypes between healthy human individuals. Cells designated naive CD8 were CD45RO-negative and were positively selected for CCR7, with terminally differentiated effector memory CD45RA+ cells excluded. The assay was immunoSEQ multiplex PCR, and TCRdb's table has in-frame clones only and misses some. Altogether around 2,100,000 clones are present, approximately 95% being singletons, with the ten largest covering 1% to 1.5%. Sequencing was carried out using naive CD8+ T cells sorted from blood. These TCRs come from a man between 18 and 35 years old in good health.

This chain joins TRBV19 and TRBJ1-2; D gene ambiguous. The CDR3 contains 12 residues. V lost 7 bases and J 3 bases, leaving 9 bases between the germline ends. Per germline, CDR1 LNHDA and CDR2 SQIVND (reference sequence). CDR3 DNA sequence: TGTGCCAGTACAGAGGGCGACTATGGCTACACCTTC. Its protein is CASTEGDYGYTF.

The chain recombines TRBV4-1 with TRBJ2-7; D is uncertain. V was cut by 1 base and J by 0 bases, with 7 bases left in between. The CDR3 has 14 residues. Germline CDR1 reads MGHRA; CDR2 reads YSYEKL. The CDR3 is CASSQAELSYEQYF. CDR3 nucleotide sequence: TGCGCCAGCAGCCAAGCTGAACTCTCCTACGAGCAGTACTTC.

This chain uses TRBV6-5 with TRBJ1-1; TRBD1 agrees at 7 bases. J gave up 4 bases and V 7 bases, and 12 bases lay outside the gene matches. Germline V lookup: CDR1 MNHEY, CDR2 SVGAGI. CDR3 length equals 15 residues. The CDR3 loop is CASTPQGFGVTEAFF. As DNA, the CDR3 is TGTGCCAGCACCCCACAGGGGTTTGGGGTCACTGAAGCTTTCTTT.

J is TRBJ1-3 and V is TRBV5-1, with D perhaps matching TRBD1 (5 bases). V shed 1 base and J shed 12 bases, with 20 bases lying between them. CDR1 is SGHRS, CDR2 YFSETQ, per germline. CDR3 length: 15 amino acids. CDR3 loop: CASSLRGAATQLIYF. DNA of the CDR3: TGCGCCAGCAGCTTGAGAGGGGCCGCAACTCAACTCATATATTTT.

The rearrangement uses TRBV6-5 and TRBJ2-3; D possibly matches TRBD1 or TRBD2 (5 bases each). The CDR3 covers 14 residues. V was trimmed by 2 bases and J by 2 bases, leaving 8 bases between them. Per germline, CDR1 MNHEY and CDR2 SVGAGI. CDR3 sequence reads: CASSYGDDTDTQYF. The CDR3 DNA reads as TGTGCCAGCAGTTACGGGGACGACACAGATACGCAGTATTTT.

The CDR3 is CASSSRTGGRGDTQYF. CDR3 in DNA: TGTGCCAGCAGCTCACGGACTGGAGGGAGGGGAGATACGCAGTATTTT. The chain has TRBV7-3 and TRBJ2-3, with TRBD2 matching 7 bases. This CDR3 comprises 16 residues. The trim removed 4 bases at V and 5 bases at J, leaving 12 bases unmatched. Per germline, CDR1 SGHTA and CDR2 FQGTGA. Combining the CDR3 with reference TRBV7-3 and TRBJ2-3 gives the whole variable domain GAGVSQTPSNKVTEKGKYVELRCDPISGHTALYWYRQSLGQGPEFLIYFQGTGAADDSGLPNDRFFAVRPEGSVSTLKIQRTERGDSAVYLCASSSRTGGRGDTQYFGPGTRLTVL.

V is TRBV6-5 and J is TRBJ1-2, with 7 bases lining up with TRBD1. The germline gives CDR1 MNHEY, CDR2 SVGAGI. With 0 bases clipped from V and 4 bases from J, the junction kept 5 bases outside the gene matches. The CDR3 has 15 residues. The CDR3 DNA reads as TGTGCCAGCAGTTACTCCTGGGACAGCACCTATGGCTACACCTTC. Translating gives CASSYSWDSTYGYTF.

CDR3 sequence: CAWSPGPLTWGYTF. For the CDR3, the DNA is TGTGCCTGGAGTCCGGGGCCGCTCACCTGGGGCTACACCTTC. This rearrangement joins TRBV30 to TRBJ1-2; a possible D gene is TRBD1 (5 bases). Per the germline V gene, CDR1 is GTSNPN and CDR2 is SVGIG (reference sequence). The CDR3 sequence is 14 residues long. The V end was cut by 2 bases, the J end by 8 bases, with 18 bases between.

The chain employs TRBV2 and TRBJ1-2; tentatively, D is TRBD1 (5 bases). Trimming pared 1 base from V and 8 bases from J, leaving 20 bases between. The CDR3 is 16 residues long. CDR1 and CDR2 (germline): SNHLY, FYNNEI. The CDR3 coding sequence is TGTGCCAGCAGTGAAGGTCGTATCTCCGGGGCAGAGGGCTACACCTTC. As protein: CASSEGRISGAEGYTF.

This clone was recorded once. The chain uses TRBV4-3 and TRBJ2-7; no firm D call. From germline, CDR1 is LGHNA and CDR2 YSLEER. Trimming removed 0 bases from V and 3 bases from J, with 21 bases in between. The CDR3 runs 18 residues. CDR3 sequence: CASSQDLLGEGKIYEQYF. The DNA of the CDR3 is TGCGCCAGCAGCCAAGATCTTCTGGGTGAAGGAAAAATCTACGAGCAGTACTTC.

The chain has TRBV13 and TRBJ2-7; D is possibly TRBD1 (6 bases). CDR3 length: 13 residues. Germline CDR1 and CDR2: PRHDT and FYEKMQ (reference sequence). Trimming left V 2 bases short and J 5 bases short, with 10 bases between. The CDR3 region is CASSLPGVNEQYF. CDR3 bases: TGTGCCAGCAGCTTACCAGGGGTGAACGAGCAGTACTTC. The variable domain in full, with the rest retrieved from reference TRBV13 and TRBJ2-7, is AAGVIQSPRHLIKEKRETATLKCYPIPRHDTVYWYQQGPGQDPQFLISFYEKMQSDKGSIPDRFSAQQFSDYHSELNMSSLELGDSALYFCASSLPGVNEQYFGPGTRLTVT.